The 20 T cell receptor beta chains in this list originate from one sample, sequenced in a study of T cell repertoires in cytomegalovirus infection. Each CDR3 protein gets one entry after TCRdb re-called the reads with MiXCR. The table lists about 920,000 distinct CDR3 sequences, approximately 32% of them singletons, with about an eighth in the top ten. Their antigens are not known. Sequenced here: cultured CD8+ T cells from PBMCs, sampled from culture after CMV antigen stimulation. The receptors originated from a human donor in good health (CMV status not recorded). Some clones in this sample may be carry-over from other donors' samples.

This clonotype was observed a few times. The genes are TRBV27 and TRBJ2-2; TRBD1 might be the D (5 bases). V lost 1 base to trimming and J lost 4 bases, with 13 bases between them. This CDR3 has 16 amino acids. Per the germline V gene, CDR1 is MNHEY and CDR2 is SMNVEV (reference sequence). The CDR3: CASSLWAGLPTGELFF. In nucleotides, the CDR3 is TGTGCCAGCAGTTTATGGGCAGGGCTACCCACCGGGGAGCTGTTTTTT.

In this sample, this clonotype turned up a few times. The V and J genes are TRBV7-9 and TRBJ2-1; D unresolved. The germline V gene encodes CDR1 SEHNR and CDR2 FQNEAQ (reference sequence). The CDR3 contains 14 residues. Trimming left V 0 bases short and J 15 bases short, with 18 bases between. The CDR3 protein is CASSLAQVIPSLFF. The CDR3 bases are TGTGCCAGCAGCTTAGCGCAAGTCATCCCGTCGTTGTTCTTC. Looking up the rest from reference TRBV7-9 and TRBJ2-1 gives the full variable domain: DTGVSQNPRHKITKRGQNVTFRCDPISEHNRLYWYRQTLGQGPEFLTYFQNEAQLEKSRLLSDRFSAERPKGSFSTLEIQRTEQGDSAMYLCASSLAQVIPSLFFGPGTRLTVL.

This clonotype has at least ten counts. Germline and junction disagree at one end, which may indicate a read error. The chain recombines TRBV7-9 with TRBJ2-1, with 8 bases fitting TRBD1. Germline CDR1 SEHNR, CDR2 FQNEAQ (reference sequence). The CDR3 is made up of 14 amino acids. The chain's CDR3 is CASSPRRAGTGNSF. DNA for the CDR3: TGTGCCAGCAGCCCTAGGAGAGCCGGGACAGGAAACAGCTTC.

This clonotype has more than one count but fewer than ten. The chain carries TRBV19 and TRBJ1-1; TRBD1 aligns across 7 bases. The CDR3 is 15 amino acids. The V gene end was trimmed by 0 bases and the J gene end by 6 bases; junction bases not matched to a gene: 7. CDR1 and CDR2 from the germline V gene are LNHDA and SQIVND (reference sequence). CDR3 in amino acids: CASSIDPPRGAEAFF. The CDR3 nucleotides are TGTGCCAGTAGTATAGATCCCCCCAGGGGGGCTGAAGCTTTCTTT.

This chain connects TRBV29-1 to TRBJ1-2; possibly TRBD1 for D (6 bases). The germline gives CDR1 SQVTM, CDR2 ANQGSEA. CDR3 length: 11 amino acids. V lost 7 bases, J lost 6 bases, and 12 bases lay in between. The CDR3 is CSAEGEDGYTF. CDR3 bases: TGCAGCGCTGAGGGGGAGGATGGCTACACCTTC.

The chain couples TRBV27 to TRBJ2-7, with D tentatively TRBD1 (5 bases). V lost 4 bases to trimming and J lost 3 bases, with 22 bases between them. The germline gives CDR1 MNHEY, CDR2 SMNVEV (reference sequence). The CDR3 loop spans 17 amino acids. The CDR3 protein is CASSSHPSARANYEQYF. DNA for the CDR3: TGTGCCAGCAGTTCTCACCCGTCTGCCAGGGCCAACTACGAGCAGTACTTC.

CDR3 DNA sequence: TGTGCCACTCAAGGACAGGGAATGTCCTACGAGCAGTACGTC. This encodes CATQGQGMSYEQYV. The V call is TRBV10-3, the J call TRBJ2-7; 8 nucleotides agree with TRBD1. CDR1 is ENHRY, CDR2 SYGVKD, per germline. CDR3 length: 14 amino acids. Trimming cost V 10 bases and J 1 base; bases outside gene matches: 9.

This clonotype was counted between two and nine times. The chain employs TRBV11-2 and TRBJ2-3; D is undetermined. This CDR3 spans 17 amino acids. Looked up from germline, CDR1 is SGHAT and CDR2 is FQNNGV. The V and J ends lost 3 bases and 2 bases respectively, with 18 bases between them. CDR3: CASSFPTSGENTDTQYF. CDR3 in DNA: TGTGCCAGCAGCTTCCCTACGTCGGGTGAAAACACAGATACGCAGTATTTT.

This clonotype has a handful of counts. The chain recombines TRBV19 with TRBJ2-3, with 8 bases matching TRBD2. This CDR3 has 18 amino acids. CDR1 is LNHDA, CDR2 SQIVND, per germline (reference sequence). Trimming at V came to 3 bases and at J to 2 bases, leaving 13 bases not matched to a gene. CDR3 amino acids: CASSMVGLAGAITDTQYF. As DNA, the CDR3 is TGTGCCAGTAGTATGGTCGGGCTAGCGGGCGCTATCACAGATACGCAGTATTTT.

The chain uses TRBV20-1 and TRBJ2-5, with D possibly TRBD1 on 5 matching bases. Trimming left V 4 bases short and J 5 bases short, with 11 bases between. The CDR3 consists of 12 residues. CDR1 is DFQATT, CDR2 SNEGSKA, per germline (reference sequence). DNA of the CDR3: TGCAGTGCTAAGACAGCCCGGGAGACCCAGTACTTC. This translates into CSAKTARETQYF.

In this sample, this clonotype turned up once. This chain connects TRBV2 to TRBJ2-4, with a weak D call TRBD2 (6 bases). This CDR3 region has 13 residues. Germline values: CDR1 SNHLY, CDR2 FYNNEI. Trimming cost V 3 bases and J 8 bases, with 11 bases left between them. CDR3 sequence reads: CASSDEGGDIQYF. CDR3 DNA: TGTGCCAGCAGTGACGAGGGCGGGGACATTCAGTACTTC.

V usage is TRBV27 and J usage is TRBJ2-3; TRBD1 matches 10 bases. With 6 bases clipped from V and 5 bases from J, the junction kept 8 bases outside the gene matches. The CDR3 spans 15 residues. In germline, CDR1 is MNHEY, CDR2 SMNVEV (reference sequence). The CDR3 nucleotides read TGTGCCAGCAGCGAAAACTGGACAGGGGGAGATACGCAGTATTTT. The encoded protein is CASSENWTGGDTQYF.

This chain links TRBV5-6 with TRBJ2-1; the D gene is possibly TRBD1 (6 bases). The V and J ends lost 0 bases and 3 bases respectively, with 10 bases between them. The CDR3 contains 15 residues. Germline loops: CDR1 SGHDT, CDR2 YYEEEE. The CDR3 region has the DNA TGTGCCAGCAGCTTGGAACAGGGTTTCTACAATGAGCAGTTCTTC. This encodes CASSLEQGFYNEQFF. The full variable domain, rest sourced from reference TRBV5-6 and TRBJ2-1, is DAGVTQSPTHLIKTRGQQVTLRCSPKSGHDTVSWYQQALGQGPQFIFQYYEEEERQRGNFPDRFSGHQFPNYSSELNVNALLLGDSALYLCASSLEQGFYNEQFFGPGTRLTVL.

Points on this clonotype: A read error may be the cause here, since a much bigger clone is one base away. The CDR3 nucleotides are TGTGCCAGCACCTTCGGGGAGCTGTTTTTT. It is translated as CASTFGELFF. This chain joins TRBV7-9 and TRBJ2-2; D gene unclear. Germline V gives CDR1 SEHNR, CDR2 FQNEAQ (reference sequence). The CDR3 is made up of 10 amino acids. V was clipped by 7 bases and J by 7 bases, with 4 bases between them.

This sequence joins TRBV4-3 and TRBJ1-6; no firm D call. There are 15 residues in the CDR3. Germline V gives CDR1 LGHNA, CDR2 YSLEER. The V end was cut by 1 base, the J end by 9 bases, with 13 bases between. CDR3 nucleotide sequence: TGCGCCAGCAGCCAAGGTGGATATCTGGGTTCACCCCTCCACTTT. Its protein product is CASSQGGYLGSPLHF.

This clonotype was seen only a few times. One end of the junction does not line up with germline, which may come from a read error. The chain is built from TRBV7-7 and TRBJ2-1; D not resolved. CDR1 and CDR2 (germline): SSHAT, FNYEAQ (reference sequence). The CDR3 is made up of 15 amino acids. In nucleotides, the CDR3 is TGTGCTAGCAGTCCTCATGGTAGCTCCTACAATGAGCAGTTCTTC. Amino acid sequence: CASSPHGSSYNEQFF.

In its sample, this clonotype was seen a few times. This chain connects TRBV28 to TRBJ2-6, with D hard to call. This CDR3 is 17 amino acids long. The V end lost 10 bases, the J end lost 4 bases, and 23 bases lay between the germline ends. Germline V gene sequence: CDR1 MDHEN, CDR2 SYDVKM. CDR3 protein: CATLRTEDIKGANVLTF. For the CDR3, the DNA is TGTGCCACCCTAAGGACCGAGGATATAAAGGGGGCCAACGTCCTGACTTTC.

The rearrangement joins TRBV19 to TRBJ1-1; TRBD1 might be the D (5 bases). The CDR3 has 15 amino acids. Trimming stripped 8 bases from V and 0 bases from J, with 16 bases between. Looked up from germline, CDR1 is LNHDA and CDR2 is SQIVND (reference sequence). The CDR3 bases are TGTGCCAGTTGTTCGTGGGGGAGATTGAACACTGAAGCTTTCTTT. This sequence encodes CASCSWGRLNTEAFF.

The gene calls are TRBV11-1 and TRBJ1-1, with 7 bases matching TRBD1. The CDR3 length is 13 residues. Germline-derived CDR1 and CDR2 are SGHAT and FQDESV (reference sequence). With 5 bases clipped from V and 8 bases from J, the junction kept 8 bases outside the gene matches. This CDR3 reads CASSRAGGIEAFF. The CDR3, as DNA: TGTGCCAGCAGCCGAGCAGGGGGAATCGAAGCTTTCTTT.

The J gene is TRBJ2-7, the V gene TRBV15; D is unclear. Germline-derived CDR1 and CDR2 are LNHNV and YYDKDF (reference sequence). V was clipped by 1 base and J by 0 bases, with 10 bases between them. This CDR3 comprises 15 residues. In DNA form, the CDR3 reads TGTGCCACCAGCAGAGGTAGGGCTAGCTCCTACGAGCAGTACTTC. Protein: CATSRGRASSYEQYF.